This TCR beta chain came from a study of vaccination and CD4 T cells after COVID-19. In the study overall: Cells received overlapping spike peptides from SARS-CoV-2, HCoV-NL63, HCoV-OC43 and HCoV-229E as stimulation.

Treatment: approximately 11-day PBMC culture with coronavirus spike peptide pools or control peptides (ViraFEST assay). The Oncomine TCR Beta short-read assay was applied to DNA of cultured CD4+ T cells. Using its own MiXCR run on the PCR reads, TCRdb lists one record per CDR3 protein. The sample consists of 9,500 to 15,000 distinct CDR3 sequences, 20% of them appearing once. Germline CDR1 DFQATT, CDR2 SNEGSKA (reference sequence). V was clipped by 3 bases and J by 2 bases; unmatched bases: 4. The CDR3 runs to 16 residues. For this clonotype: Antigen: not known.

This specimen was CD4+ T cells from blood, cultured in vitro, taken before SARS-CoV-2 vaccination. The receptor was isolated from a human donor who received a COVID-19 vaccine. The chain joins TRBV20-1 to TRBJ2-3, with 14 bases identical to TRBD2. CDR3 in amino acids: CSARTSGGGITDTQYF. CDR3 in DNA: TGCAGTGCTAGGACTAGCGGGGGGGGCATCACAGATACGCAGTATTTT.